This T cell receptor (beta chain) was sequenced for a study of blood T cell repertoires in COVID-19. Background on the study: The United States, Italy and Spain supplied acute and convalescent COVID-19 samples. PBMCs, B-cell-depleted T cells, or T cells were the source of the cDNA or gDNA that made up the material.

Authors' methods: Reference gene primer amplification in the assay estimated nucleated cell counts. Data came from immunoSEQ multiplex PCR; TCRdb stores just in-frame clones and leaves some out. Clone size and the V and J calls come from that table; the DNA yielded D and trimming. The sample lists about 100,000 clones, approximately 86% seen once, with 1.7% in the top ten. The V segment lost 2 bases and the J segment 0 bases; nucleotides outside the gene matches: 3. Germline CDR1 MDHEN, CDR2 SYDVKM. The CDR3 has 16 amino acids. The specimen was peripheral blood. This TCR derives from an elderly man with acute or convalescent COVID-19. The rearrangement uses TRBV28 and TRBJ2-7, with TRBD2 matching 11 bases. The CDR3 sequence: CASSLTTSGGSYEQYF. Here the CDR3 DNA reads TGTGCCAGCAGTTTAACAACTAGCGGGGGCTCCTACGAGCAGTACTTC.